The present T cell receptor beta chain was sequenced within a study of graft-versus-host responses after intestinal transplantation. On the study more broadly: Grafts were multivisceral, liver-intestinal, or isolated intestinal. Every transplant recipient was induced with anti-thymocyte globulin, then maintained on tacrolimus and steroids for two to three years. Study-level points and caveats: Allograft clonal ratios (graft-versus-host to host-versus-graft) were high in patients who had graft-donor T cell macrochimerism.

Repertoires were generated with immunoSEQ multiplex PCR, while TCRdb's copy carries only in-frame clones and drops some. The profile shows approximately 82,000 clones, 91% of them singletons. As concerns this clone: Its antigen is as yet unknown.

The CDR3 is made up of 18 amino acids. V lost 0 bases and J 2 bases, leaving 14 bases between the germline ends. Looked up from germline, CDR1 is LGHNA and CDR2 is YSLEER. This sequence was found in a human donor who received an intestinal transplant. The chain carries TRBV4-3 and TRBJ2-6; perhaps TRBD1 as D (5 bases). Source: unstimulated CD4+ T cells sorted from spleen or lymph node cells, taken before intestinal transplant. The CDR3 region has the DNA TGCGCCAGCAGCCAAGATCAGGCAGGGTACACTGGGGCCAACGTCCTGACTTTC. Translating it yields CASSQDQAGYTGANVLTF.